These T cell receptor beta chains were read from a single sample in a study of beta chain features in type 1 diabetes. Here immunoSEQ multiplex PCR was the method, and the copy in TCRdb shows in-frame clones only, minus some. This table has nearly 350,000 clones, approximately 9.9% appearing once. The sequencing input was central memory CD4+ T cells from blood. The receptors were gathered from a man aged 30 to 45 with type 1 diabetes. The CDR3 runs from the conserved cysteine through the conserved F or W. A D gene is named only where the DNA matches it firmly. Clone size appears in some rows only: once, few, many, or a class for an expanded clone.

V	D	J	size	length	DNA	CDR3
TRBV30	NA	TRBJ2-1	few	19	TGTGCCTGGAGCGGGAATGCCGGCCCGAGCGATATCTCCTACAATGAGCAGTTCTTC	CAWSGNAGPSDISYNEQFF
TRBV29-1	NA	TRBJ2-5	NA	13	TGCAGCGTTGCCGTGGGGGGGCCGGAGACCCAGTACTTC	CSVAVGGPETQYF
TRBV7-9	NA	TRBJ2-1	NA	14	TGTGCCAGCAGCTTAACCCAGTCTGGGAATGAGCAGTTCTTC	CASSLTQSGNEQFF
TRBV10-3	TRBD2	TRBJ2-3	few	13	TGTGCCACCCGACCGGGGGGGACAGATACGCAGTATTTT	CATRPGGTDTQYF
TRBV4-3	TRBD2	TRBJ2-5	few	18	TGCGCCAGCAGCCGCGGGACTAGCGGGGGCCATCCGCAAGAGACCCAGTACTTC	CASSRGTSGGHPQETQYF
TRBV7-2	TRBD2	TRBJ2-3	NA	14	TGTGCCAGCAGCTTGGGACTATCCACAGATACGCAGTATTTT	CASSLGLSTDTQYF
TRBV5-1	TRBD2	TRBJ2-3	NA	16	TGCGCCAGCAGCTTGGGCTCTAGCGGATCCACAGATACGCAGTATTTT	CASSLGSSGSTDTQYF
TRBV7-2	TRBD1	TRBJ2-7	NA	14	TGTGCCAGCAGCCCTCCGGGACAGGGTTACGAGCAGTACTTC	CASSPPGQGYEQYF
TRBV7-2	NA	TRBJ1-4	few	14	TGTGCCAGCAGCTTTCAGAACTCTAATGAAAAACTGTTTTTT	CASSFQNSNEKLFF
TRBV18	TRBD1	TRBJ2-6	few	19	TGTGCCAGCTCATCCTCAGACAGGGACCCACTCTGGGGGGCCAACGTCCTGACTTTC	CASSSSDRDPLWGANVLTF